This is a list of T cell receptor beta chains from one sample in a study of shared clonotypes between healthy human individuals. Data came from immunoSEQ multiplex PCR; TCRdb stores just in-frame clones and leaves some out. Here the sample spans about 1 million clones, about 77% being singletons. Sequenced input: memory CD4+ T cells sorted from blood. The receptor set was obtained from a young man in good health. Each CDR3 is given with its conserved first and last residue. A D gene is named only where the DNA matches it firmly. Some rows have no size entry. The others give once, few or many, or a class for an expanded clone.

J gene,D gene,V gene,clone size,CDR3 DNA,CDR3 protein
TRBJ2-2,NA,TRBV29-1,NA,TGCAGCGTCCAAATGAACACCCGGGGTACCGGGGAGCTGTTTTTT,CSVQMNTRGTGELFF
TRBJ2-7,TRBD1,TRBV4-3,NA,TGCGCCAGCAGCCCTCGACAGGGTAGCTCCTACGAGCAGTACTTC,CASSPRQGSSYEQYF
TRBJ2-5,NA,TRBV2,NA,TGTGCCAGCAGTGCAGGGCTCCAAGAGACCCAGTACTTC,CASSAGLQETQYF
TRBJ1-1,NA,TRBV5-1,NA,TGCGCCAGCAGTCAAGGTGGGACGGCCAACACTGAAGCTTTCTTT,CASSQGGTANTEAFF
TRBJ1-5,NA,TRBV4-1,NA,TGCGCCAGCAGCCAAGTCCAAGGTCAGCCCCAGCATTTT,CASSQVQGQPQHF
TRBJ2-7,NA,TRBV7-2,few,TGTGCCAGCAGCTTAGGGGCAGGGTTTGGCGAGCAGTACTTC,CASSLGAGFGEQYF
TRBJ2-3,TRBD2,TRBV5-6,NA,TGTGCCAGCAGCTCCCCTTTGCGGGGGGTCACAGATACGCAGTATTTT,CASSSPLRGVTDTQYF
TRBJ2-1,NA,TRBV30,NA,TGTGCCTGGAGTGATTACGATGAGCAGTTCTTC,CAWSDYDEQFF
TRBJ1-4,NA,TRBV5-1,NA,TGCGCCAGCAGCGGCGACAGTGCAACTAATGAAAAACTGTTTTTT,CASSGDSATNEKLFF
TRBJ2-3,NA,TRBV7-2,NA,TGTGCCAGCAGCTTATCAGATACGCAGTATTTT,CASSLSDTQYF
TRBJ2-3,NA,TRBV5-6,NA,TGTGCCAGCAGCTTGGGTATCGGCACAGATACGCAGTATTTT,CASSLGIGTDTQYF
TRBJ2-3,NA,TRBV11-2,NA,TGTGCCAGCAGCTTAGGGGTAGGAACAGATACGCAGTATTTT,CASSLGVGTDTQYF
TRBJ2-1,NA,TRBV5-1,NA,TGCGCCAGCAGCTTCGGCAGAAACAATGAGCAGTTCTTC,CASSFGRNNEQFF
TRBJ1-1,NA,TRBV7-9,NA,TGTGCCAGCAGCTTAGACTACGGTGTCAGGAACACTGAAGCTTTCTTT,CASSLDYGVRNTEAFF
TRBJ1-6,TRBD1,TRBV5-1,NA,TGCGCCAGCAGCTTACAACAGGGGGATAATTCACCCCTCCACTTT,CASSLQQGDNSPLHF
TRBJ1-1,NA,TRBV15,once,TGTGCCACCAGCAGATACCGGTTGGGGTATTTCGGTGGTGAAGCTTTCTTT,CATSRYRLGYFGGEAFF
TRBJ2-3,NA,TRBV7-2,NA,TGTGCCAGCAGTGGCTTCACAGATACGCAGTATTTT,CASSGFTDTQYF
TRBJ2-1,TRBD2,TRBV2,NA,TGTGCCAGCAGTGAGGCTTCTCTAGCGGGGGTGAATGAGCAGTTCTTC,CASSEASLAGVNEQFF
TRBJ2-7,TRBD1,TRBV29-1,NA,TGCAGCGTTGTGGCAGGGGGAAGCTCCTACGAGCAGTACTTC,CSVVAGGSSYEQYF
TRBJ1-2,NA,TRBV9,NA,TGTGCCAGCAGCGCGGCAGACAGCCCTTACGGAGGCTACACCTTC,CASSAADSPYGGYTF
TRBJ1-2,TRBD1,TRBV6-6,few,TGTGCCAGCAGTCAAGTCCGGGACAGGCATCAATATGGCTACACCTTC,CASSQVRDRHQYGYTF
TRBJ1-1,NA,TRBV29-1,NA,TGCAGCACCCAGGGACGGACTAACACTGAAGCTTTCTTT,CSTQGRTNTEAFF
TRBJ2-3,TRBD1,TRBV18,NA,TGTGCCAGCTCACTCGGGACAGGGAGCACAGATACGCAGTATTTT,CASSLGTGSTDTQYF
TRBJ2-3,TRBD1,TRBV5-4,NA,TGTGCCAGCAGCTGGGGACAGGGGGCAGATACGCAGTATTTT,CASSWGQGADTQYF
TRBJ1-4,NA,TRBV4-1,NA,TGCGCCAGCAGCCAAGATCGGAGATGGAATGAAAAACTGTTTTTT,CASSQDRRWNEKLFF
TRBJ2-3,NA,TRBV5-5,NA,TGTGCCAGCAGCACCTCTAGCGAAGGCACAGATACGCAGTATTTT,CASSTSSEGTDTQYF
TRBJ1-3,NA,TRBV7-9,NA,TGTGCCAGCAGCTTAATATTACGAGGGCTTGGGTTGGACACCATATATTTT,CASSLILRGLGLDTIYF
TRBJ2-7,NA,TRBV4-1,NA,TGCGCCAGCAGCCAAGTAATAGGCCTTTTCTCCTACGAGCAGTACTTC,CASSQVIGLFSYEQYF
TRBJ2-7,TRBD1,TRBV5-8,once,TGTGCCAGCAGCTTCGGGACAGACTTCTACGAGCAGTACTTC,CASSFGTDFYEQYF
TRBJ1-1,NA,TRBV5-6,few,TGTGCCAGCAGCCCCCAACAGCGTTTTGAAGCTTTCTTT,CASSPQQRFEAFF
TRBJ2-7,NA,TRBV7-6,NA,TGTGCCAGCAGCCCGGGACACTCCCCGGGGGTCGAGCAGTACTTC,CASSPGHSPGVEQYF
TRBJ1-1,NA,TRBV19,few,TGTGCCAGTAGTATCGAGGGGCCTCGGACCACTGAAGCTTTCTTT,CASSIEGPRTTEAFF
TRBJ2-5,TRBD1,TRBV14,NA,TGTGCCAGCAGCCATTATTCCGGGACAGGGGCTGTGACCCAGTACTTC,CASSHYSGTGAVTQYF
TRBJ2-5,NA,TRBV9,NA,TGTGCCAGCAGCGTAGGGACTCCCACCGGGACCCAGTACTTC,CASSVGTPTGTQYF
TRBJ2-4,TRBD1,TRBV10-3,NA,TGTGCCATCCGGGACAGGGCAGAGATCCAAAACATTCAGTACTTC,CAIRDRAEIQNIQYF
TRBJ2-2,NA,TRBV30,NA,TGTGCCTGGAGATCGGGAATCCTTAACACCGGGGAGCTGTTTTTT,CAWRSGILNTGELFF
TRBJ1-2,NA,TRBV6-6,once,TGTGCCAGCAACTCTTGGGCGGAATATGGCTACACCTTC,CASNSWAEYGYTF
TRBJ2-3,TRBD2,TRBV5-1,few,TGCGCCAGCAGCTCACTAGCGGGAGTCACAGATACGCAGTATTTT,CASSSLAGVTDTQYF
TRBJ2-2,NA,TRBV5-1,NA,TGCGCCAGCAGCTTGGGCTGGGTCGGCACCGGGGAGCTGTTTTTT,CASSLGWVGTGELFF
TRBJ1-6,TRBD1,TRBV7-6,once,TGTGCCAGCAGTCCCTCATCCGGGACAGGGAATTCACCCCTCCACTTT,CASSPSSGTGNSPLHF
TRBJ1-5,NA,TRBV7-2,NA,TGTGCCAGCAGCTTAGACCGCAATCAGCCCCAGCATTTT,CASSLDRNQPQHF